This passage covers 14 T cell receptor beta chains from one sample sequenced in a study of OX40 agonist ivuxolimab in advanced cancers. TCRdb's copy holds only in-frame clones and misses some; the assay was immunoSEQ multiplex PCR. The repertoire holds about 67,000 clones, with approximately 91% as singletons. The sample consisted of CD4+ or CD8+ T cells sorted from blood, taken in a trial of the OX40 agonist ivuxolimab. The receptors derive from an adult with an advanced solid tumor such as melanoma, head and neck, liver or kidney cancer.

The chain employs TRBV6-5 and TRBJ1-3; perhaps TRBD1 as D (6 bases). Trimming cost V 2 bases and J 2 bases, with 10 bases left between them. The germline V gene has CDR1 MNHEY and CDR2 SVGAGI. This CDR3 contains 15 residues. CDR3 loop: CASSYPTGPGNTIYF. Here the CDR3 DNA reads TGTGCCAGCAGTTACCCTACAGGGCCTGGAAACACCATATATTTT.

The CDR3 region has the DNA TGTGCCAGCACCCGCGGGGCCCCCGAGCAGTACTTC. Its translation is CASTRGAPEQYF. The chain employs TRBV5-8 and TRBJ2-7; perhaps TRBD2 as D (6 bases). Per germline, CDR1 SGHTS and CDR2 YDEGEE. The CDR3 totals 12 residues. Trimming pared 6 bases from V and 6 bases from J, leaving 13 bases between.

The chain links TRBV2 to TRBJ2-4; no reliable D call. Per the germline V gene, CDR1 is SNHLY and CDR2 is FYNNEI. The germline V and J ends were trimmed by 2 bases and 5 bases, with 10 bases remaining between them. The CDR3 loop spans 14 amino acids. CDR3 residues: CASSERGRQNIQYF. CDR3 nucleotide sequence: TGTGCCAGCAGTGAAAGAGGCCGCCAAAACATTCAGTACTTC.

This clone was detected only once. V gene TRBV18 combines with J gene TRBJ1-2, with D possibly TRBD1 on 5 matching bases. Deletions cut 2 bases from V and 4 bases from J, with 14 bases between. The CDR3 length is 15 residues. Looked up from germline, CDR1 is KGHSH and CDR2 is LQKENI. The CDR3 reads CASSPDSGGFYGYTF. The CDR3 DNA is TGTGCCAGCTCACCAGATTCTGGGGGATTCTATGGCTACACCTTC. Based on the CDR3 plus reference TRBV18 and TRBJ1-2, the full variable domain is NAGVMQNPRHLVRRRGQEARLRCSPMKGHSHVYWYRQLPEEGLKFMVYLQKENIIDESGMPKERFSAEFPKEGPSILRIQQVVRGDSAAYFCASSPDSGGFYGYTFGSGTRLTVV.

The rearrangement joins TRBV18 to TRBJ1-1; D unresolved. Germline assignment: CDR1 KGHSH and CDR2 LQKENI. V was cut by 5 bases and J by 1 base, with 11 bases left in between. The CDR3 covers 14 residues. The CDR3 region has the DNA TGTGCCAGCTCAACATCGACGGAGAACACTGAAGCTTTCTTT. Its protein product is CASSTSTENTEAFF.

The J gene is TRBJ1-4, the V gene TRBV18, with D uncertain. Between the trimmed V and J ends, which lost 6 bases and 4 bases, there was a span of 15 bases. The CDR3 covers 15 residues. Germline V CDR1 and CDR2: KGHSH, LQKENI. The CDR3, as DNA: TGTGCCAGCTCGCCGGGCGGCCTAAGTAATGAAAAACTGTTTTTT. Residues: CASSPGGLSNEKLFF.

The chain carries TRBV5-3 and TRBJ2-3; possible D gene TRBD2, 5 bases. TRBV5-3 is annotated as an ORF whose role is uncertain. The germline V and J ends were trimmed by 6 bases and 5 bases, with 10 bases remaining between them. This CDR3 is built from 12 residues. Here the CDR3 DNA reads TGTGCCAGAACGGGATCGGAAGATACGCAGTATTTT. The encoded protein is CARTGSEDTQYF.

Written as DNA, the CDR3 is TGTGCCATCAGTGAGCATGGACAGGGCGGCACCGGGGAGCTGTTTTTT. Translation: CAISEHGQGGTGELFF. The rearrangement joins TRBV10-3 to TRBJ2-2; TRBD1 matches 8 bases. This CDR3 is 16 amino acids long. Germline assignment: CDR1 ENHRY and CDR2 SYGVKD. Trimming removed 2 bases from V and 4 bases from J; junction bases left unmatched: 6.

This clone was seen only once. J is TRBJ2-7 and V is TRBV11-3; D is unclear. CDR3 length equals 13 residues. Germline V CDR1 and CDR2: SGHNT, YENEEA. Trimming shortened V by 1 base and J by 5 bases, and 9 bases separated the two germline ends. The CDR3 reads CASSLAFRDEQYF. CDR3 nucleotide sequence: TGTGCCAGCAGCTTAGCCTTTCGGGACGAGCAGTACTTC.

This clone came up once. V and J are TRBV5-1 and TRBJ2-2; D is perhaps TRBD1 (5 bases). Germline assignment: CDR1 SGHRS and CDR2 YFSETQ. The CDR3 sequence is 13 residues long. The CDR3 loop is CATARANTGELFF. The CDR3 DNA reads TGCGCTACCGCCAGGGCGAACACCGGGGAGCTGTTTTTT.

This rearrangement joins TRBV2 to TRBJ1-4; D unresolved. V was cut by 6 bases and J by 4 bases, with 6 bases left in between. CDR1 and CDR2 from the germline V gene are SNHLY and FYNNEI. CDR3 length: 12 amino acids. CDR3 in amino acids: CASREVNEKLFF. The CDR3 DNA reads as TGTGCCAGCAGGGAGGTTAATGAAAAACTGTTTTTT.

This chain uses TRBV11-3 with TRBJ2-3; maybe TRBD2 (6 bases). The ends were cut back, 4 bases at V and 8 bases at J, with 16 bases in the middle. The CDR3 sequence is 14 residues long. Per germline, CDR1 SGHNT and CDR2 YENEEA. CDR3 residues: CASSSGLGTGTQYF. In nucleotides, the CDR3 is TGTGCCAGCAGCTCGGGACTTGGGACGGGTACGCAGTATTTT.

The genes are TRBV14 and TRBJ1-1; the D gene is possibly TRBD1 (5 bases). Germline assignment: CDR1 SGHDN and CDR2 FVKESK. Trimming removed 3 bases at V and 5 bases at J, with 10 bases between. The CDR3 extends over 13 amino acids. As DNA, the CDR3 is TGTGCCAGCAGCCAGCTAAAGGGGACTGAAGCTTTCTTT. Its protein product is CASSQLKGTEAFF.

This chain joins TRBV11-1 and TRBJ2-5; perhaps TRBD2 as D (6 bases). The V end lost 5 bases, the J end lost 5 bases, and 21 bases lay between the germline ends. The CDR3 extends over 16 amino acids. In germline, CDR1 is SGHAT, CDR2 FQDESV (reference sequence). CDR3 coding DNA: TGTGCCAGCAGCCCGCGACAGTTCGGGAGTGGGGAGACCCAGTACTTC. It codes for CASSPRQFGSGETQYF.